Each of the 27 T cell receptor beta chains below was sequenced from the same sample in a study of a mutant IDH1 vaccine in newly diagnosed glioma. The antigens these receptors bind are not known. As to time point: week 5, during vaccination. Topical imiquimod was applied with each vaccine dose, which held 300 ug of mutant IDH1 20-mer peptide. Here immunoSEQ multiplex PCR was the method, and the copy in TCRdb shows in-frame clones only, minus some. The top ten clones hold about a tenth of a sample with under 30,000 clones, 60% to 80% of them seen once. The sample was PBMCs, taken from a glioma patient whose treatment included an IDH1 peptide vaccine. These receptors all come from a man aged 35 to 55 with glioma.

The genes are TRBV5-6 and TRBJ2-7; TRBD1 or TRBD2 may be the D gene (6 bases each). V was cut by 0 bases and J by 4 bases, with 14 bases left in between. The germline V gene encodes CDR1 SGHDT and CDR2 YYEEEE. The CDR3 spans 15 residues. Written as DNA, the CDR3 is TGTGCCAGCAGCTTGGTAGGGGGGCTTGTATACGAGCAGTACTTC. Its translation: CASSLVGGLVYEQYF.

The genes are TRBV7-2 and TRBJ1-2; D uncertain. Germline values: CDR1 SGHTA, CDR2 FQGNSA. V was pared by 3 bases and J by 2 bases, with 4 bases between. The CDR3 consists of 12 residues. In DNA form, the CDR3 reads TGTGCCAGCAGCTTCCAAAACTATGGCTACACCTTC. Translating it yields CASSFQNYGYTF.

Only a few counts were recorded for this clone. CDR3: CASSLLGGSGNTIYF. CDR3 nucleotides: TGTGCCAGCAGTTTATTGGGGGGGTCAGGAAACACCATATATTTT. The chain joins TRBV28 to TRBJ1-3; tentatively, D is TRBD1 (5 bases). Trimming removed 1 base at V and 4 bases at J, with 11 bases between. The CDR3 is 15 amino acids. Germline V gene sequence: CDR1 MDHEN, CDR2 SYDVKM.

The rearrangement links TRBV30 to TRBJ2-5, with D perhaps matching TRBD1 (6 bases). Deletions cut 5 bases from V and 6 bases from J, with 13 bases between. Germline V gene sequence: CDR1 GTSNPN, CDR2 SVGIG (reference sequence). The CDR3 is made up of 12 amino acids. Written as DNA, the CDR3 is TGTGCCTGGTCCCCGGACAGACAGACCCAGTACTTC. As protein: CAWSPDRQTQYF.

As to this clone: The same CDR3 arises from other DNA sequences in this sample as well. The genes are TRBV27 and TRBJ2-5; 8 bases fit TRBD2. The V gene end was trimmed by 2 bases and the J gene end by 2 bases; junction bases not matched to a gene: 4. The germline gives CDR1 MNHEY, CDR2 SMNVEV (reference sequence). This CDR3 contains 15 residues. The CDR3 coding sequence is TGTGCCAGCAGTTTACGGACTAGCCCTCAAGAGACCCAGTACTTC. Its translation: CASSLRTSPQETQYF.

The chain joins TRBV28 to TRBJ2-7; weak D call: TRBD2 (6 bases). With 4 bases removed from V and 5 bases from J, the gap between germline ends came to 12 bases. This CDR3 spans 13 amino acids. CDR1 MDHEN and CDR2 SYDVKM come from the germline V gene. CDR3: CASSSGGSNEQYF. Written as DNA, the CDR3 is TGTGCCAGCAGTTCAGGAGGGTCTAACGAGCAGTACTTC. Complete variable domain (other parts from reference TRBV28 and TRBJ2-7): DVKVTQSSRYLVKRTGEKVFLECVQDMDHENMFWYRQDPGLGLRLIYFSYDVKMKEKGDIPEGYSVSREKKERFSLILESASTNQTSMYLCASSSGGSNEQYFGPGTRLTVT.

The chain carries TRBV7-2 and TRBJ1-2, with D hard to call. V dropped 1 base and J dropped 4 bases, with 13 bases sitting between them. Germline V gene lookup returns CDR1 SGHTA and CDR2 FQGNSA. The CDR3 extends over 15 amino acids. CDR3 coding DNA: TGTGCCAGCAGCTTAGATGGCAGTTCTTCCTATGGCTACACCTTC. The encoded protein is CASSLDGSSSYGYTF.

The chain has TRBV18 and TRBJ1-1; D gene ambiguous. CDR1 and CDR2 (germline): KGHSH, LQKENI. This CDR3 is 15 amino acids long. V lost 3 bases to trimming and J lost 1 base, with 12 bases between them. The CDR3 bases are TGTGCCAGCTCACCCCGCTCATTGGGGAACACTGAAGCTTTCTTT. It yields the protein CASSPRSLGNTEAFF.

Concerning this clone: The junction departs from the called germline gene at one end, perhaps through a read error. The V gene is TRBV7-9, the J gene TRBJ1-1, with TRBD1 as a possible D gene (5 bases). The CDR3 runs to 17 residues. Germline lookup yields CDR1 SEHNR and CDR2 FQNEAQ (reference sequence). CDR3 DNA sequence: TGCGCCAGCAGCCAAGGGACCCACAGTTCGGGGAATCCTGAAGCTTTCTTT. This sequence encodes CASSQGTHSSGNPEAFF.

The V gene is TRBV6-5, the J gene TRBJ2-7, with TRBD2 matching over 7 bases. J gave up 6 bases and V 2 bases, and 4 bases lay outside the gene matches. The CDR3 is 13 residues long. Germline CDR1 is MNHEY and CDR2 is SVGAGI. The CDR3: CASSYPGGGEQYV. The DNA for the CDR3 is TGTGCCAGCAGTTACCCGGGAGGAGGCGAGCAGTACGTC.

V is TRBV7-2 and J is TRBJ2-1, with 13 bases fitting TRBD2. Germline loops: CDR1 SGHTA, CDR2 FQGNSA. The length of the CDR3 is 15 residues. V shed 5 bases and J 9 bases; nucleotides not matched to a gene: 7. CDR3 sequence: CASSPRTSGRGEQFF. The CDR3 DNA sequence: TGTGCCAGCAGCCCCCGGACTAGCGGGAGAGGTGAGCAGTTCTTC.

J is TRBJ2-1 and V is TRBV10-1; the D is unclear. This CDR3 has 12 amino acids. V lost 2 bases and J 8 bases, leaving 7 bases between the germline ends. From germline, CDR1 is WNHNN and CDR2 SYGVQD (reference sequence). The CDR3 protein is CASSEGYDEQFF. In DNA form, the CDR3 reads TGCGCCAGCAGTGAGGGGTACGATGAGCAGTTCTTC.

The chain uses TRBV6-5 and TRBJ1-2, with D perhaps TRBD1 (6 bases). Germline V gene lookup returns CDR1 MNHEY and CDR2 SVGAGI. This CDR3 has 16 residues. Trimming left V 0 bases short and J 3 bases short, with 14 bases between. The CDR3 region is CASSYSRGGLDYGYTF. The CDR3 region has the DNA TGTGCCAGCAGTTACTCCCGGGGGGGGCTGGACTATGGCTACACCTTC.

This chain joins TRBV7-8 and TRBJ1-2, with a possible D match to TRBD1 (6 bases). This CDR3 contains 14 residues. CDR1 is SGHVS and CDR2 is FQNEAQ in the germline V gene. V lost 5 bases and J 10 bases, leaving 20 bases between the germline ends. CDR3 coding DNA: TGTGCCAGCAGCCCCCGGGACACGCTCGGGGACTACACCTTC. Translation gives CASSPRDTLGDYTF.

This rearrangement joins TRBV27 to TRBJ2-1; D is possibly TRBD1 (6 bases). The CDR3 sequence is 14 residues long. The V end lost 3 bases, the J end lost 4 bases, and 10 bases lay between the germline ends. Germline CDR1 is MNHEY and CDR2 is SMNVEV (reference sequence). CDR3 sequence: CASSFERGYNEQFF. CDR3 bases: TGTGCCAGCAGTTTTGAGAGGGGGTACAATGAGCAGTTCTTC.

This chain joins TRBV27 and TRBJ2-7, with D unclear. Per the germline V gene, CDR1 is MNHEY and CDR2 is SMNVEV (reference sequence). V dropped 4 bases and J dropped 0 bases, with 1 base sitting between them. The CDR3 is made up of 11 amino acids. The CDR3 DNA reads TGTGCCAGCAGTTCCTCCTACGAGCAGTACTTC. Translation: CASSSSYEQYF.

The genes are TRBV2 and TRBJ1-1; the D gene is possibly TRBD1 (6 bases). Trimming took 6 bases from V and 0 from J, leaving 8 bases between them. From germline, CDR1 is SNHLY and CDR2 FYNNEI. The CDR3 contains 13 residues. CDR3 nucleotide sequence: TGTGCCAGCAGCCGGACAGTGAACACTGAAGCTTTCTTT. Its translation is CASSRTVNTEAFF.

The V call is TRBV29-1, the J call TRBJ2-7; TRBD2 matches at 8 bases. Germline V gene sequence: CDR1 SQVTM, CDR2 ANQGSEA. The junction had 5 bases not matched to a gene; V was cut back by 4 bases and J by 3 bases. This CDR3 region has 13 residues. The DNA for the CDR3 is TGCAGCGTTGTGGCGGGAGGCGGCTACGAGCAGTACTTC. This sequence encodes CSVVAGGGYEQYF.

V and J are TRBV10-1 and TRBJ2-5; 7 bases agree with TRBD1. The CDR3 runs 15 residues. Unmatched junction bases numbered 9, after V lost 8 bases and J lost 0 bases. Germline loops: CDR1 WNHNN, CDR2 SYGVQD (reference sequence). The CDR3 bases are TGCGCCAGCCCAGGGACAGCAGAACACCAAGAGACCCAGTACTTC. It yields the protein CASPGTAEHQETQYF.

The chain joins TRBV7-9 to TRBJ1-2, with 8 bases fitting TRBD1. CDR3 length: 13 amino acids. V was pared by 5 bases and J by 3 bases, with 2 bases of the junction left unmatched. Per the germline V gene, CDR1 is SEHNR and CDR2 is FQNEAQ (reference sequence). In nucleotides, the CDR3 is TGTGCCAGCAGCCCGGACAGGGACTATGGCTACACCTTC. This translates into CASSPDRDYGYTF.

The J gene is TRBJ1-5, the V gene TRBV6-6; D ambiguous. This CDR3 region has 14 residues. With 1 base removed from V and 4 bases from J, the gap between germline ends came to 8 bases. Germline V gene data show CDR1 as MNHNY and CDR2 as SVGAGI (reference sequence). In DNA form, the CDR3 reads TGTGCCAGCAGTTACTGGGTATCTAATCAGCCCCAGCATTTT. This sequence encodes CASSYWVSNQPQHF.

This clone was detected once. This chain connects TRBV5-6 to TRBJ2-5; TRBD1 agrees at 10 bases. This CDR3 has 16 residues. Germline lookup yields CDR1 SGHDT and CDR2 YYEEEE. V shed 0 bases and J 5 bases; nucleotides not matched to a gene: 7. CDR3 nucleotide sequence: TGTGCCAGCAGCTTGGCGGGACAGGGGCCGATCGAGACCCAGTACTTC. This gives the protein CASSLAGQGPIETQYF.

J is TRBJ1-1 and V is TRBV5-1; a weak D match, TRBD1 (6 bases). Trimming pared 3 bases from V and 5 bases from J, leaving 11 bases between. The CDR3 is 13 residues long. Looked up from germline, CDR1 is SGHRS and CDR2 is YFSETQ. This CDR3 reads CASSSSQGTEAFF. In DNA, the CDR3 is TGCGCCAGCAGCTCCAGCCAGGGGACTGAAGCTTTCTTT.

The chain combines TRBV14 with TRBJ2-2; D remains ambiguous. CDR1 and CDR2 from the germline V gene are SGHDN and FVKESK. The CDR3 totals 15 residues. V gave up 4 bases and J gave up 0 bases, with 9 bases separating them. CDR3 residues: CASSLRGPNTGELFF. CDR3 DNA sequence: TGTGCCAGCAGCCTCCGTGGGCCGAACACCGGGGAGCTGTTTTTT.

The CDR3 region is CASSIPIGLQDTQYF. The CDR3 coding sequence is TGTGCCAGTAGTATCCCCATAGGACTCCAAGATACGCAGTATTTT. The gene calls are TRBV19 and TRBJ2-3; tentatively, D is TRBD2 (5 bases). The CDR3 loop spans 15 amino acids. CDR1 LNHDA and CDR2 SQIVND come from the germline V gene (reference sequence). Trimming removed 3 bases from V and 5 bases from J, with 15 bases in between. The full variable domain, in which reference TRBV19 and TRBJ2-3 provide the parts outside the CDR3, is DGGITQSPKYLFRKEGQNVTLSCEQNLNHDAMYWYRQDPGQGLRLIYYSQIVNDFQKGDIAEGYSVSREKKESFPLTVTSAQKNPTAFYLCASSIPIGLQDTQYFGPGTRLTVL.

This clone has only a few counts. The chain recombines TRBV2 with TRBJ2-1, with D tentatively TRBD2 (5 bases). V lost 6 bases and J lost 10, with 13 bases in between. The germline CDR1 and CDR2 sequences are SNHLY and FYNNEI. The CDR3 sequence is 12 residues long. This CDR3 is CASSQMGEEQFF. DNA for the CDR3: TGTGCCAGCAGCCAGATGGGAGAAGAGCAGTTCTTC.

This chain uses TRBV2 with TRBJ1-1; D not resolved. CDR1 and CDR2 from the germline V gene are SNHLY and FYNNEI. Trimming left V 5 bases short and J 4 bases short, with 23 bases between. The CDR3 loop spans 17 amino acids. CDR3 region: CASSSGGELWALTEAFF. The CDR3 DNA reads as TGTGCCAGCAGTTCAGGTGGGGAGTTGTGGGCCCTCACTGAAGCTTTCTTT.